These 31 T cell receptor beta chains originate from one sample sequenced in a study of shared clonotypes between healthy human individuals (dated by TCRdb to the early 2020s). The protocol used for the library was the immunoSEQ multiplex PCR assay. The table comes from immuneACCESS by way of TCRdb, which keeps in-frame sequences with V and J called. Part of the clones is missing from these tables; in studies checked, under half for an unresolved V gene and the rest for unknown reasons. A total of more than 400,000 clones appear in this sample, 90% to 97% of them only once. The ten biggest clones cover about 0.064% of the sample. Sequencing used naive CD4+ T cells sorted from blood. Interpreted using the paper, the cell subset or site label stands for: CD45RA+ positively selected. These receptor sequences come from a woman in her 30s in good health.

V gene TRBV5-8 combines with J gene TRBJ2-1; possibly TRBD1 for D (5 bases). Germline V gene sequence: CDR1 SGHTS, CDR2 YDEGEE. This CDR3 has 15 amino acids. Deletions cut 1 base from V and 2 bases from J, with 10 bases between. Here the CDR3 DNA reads TGTGCCAGCAGCTTGCAGGGTAGTCCCTACAATGAGCAGTTCTTC. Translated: CASSLQGSPYNEQFF.

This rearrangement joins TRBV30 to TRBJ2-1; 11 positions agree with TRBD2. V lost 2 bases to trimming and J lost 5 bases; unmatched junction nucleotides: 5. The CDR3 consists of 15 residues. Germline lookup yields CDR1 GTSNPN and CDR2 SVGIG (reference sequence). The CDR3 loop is CAWSTTSGANNEQFF. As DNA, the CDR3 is TGTGCCTGGAGTACGACTAGCGGGGCCAACAATGAGCAGTTCTTC.

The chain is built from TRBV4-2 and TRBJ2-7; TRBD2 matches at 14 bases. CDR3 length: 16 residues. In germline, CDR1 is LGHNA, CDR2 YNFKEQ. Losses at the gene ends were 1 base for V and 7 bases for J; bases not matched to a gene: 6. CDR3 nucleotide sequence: TGTGCCAGCAGCCAAGTCCCGGGACTAGCGGGAGTTGAGCAGTACTTC. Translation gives CASSQVPGLAGVEQYF.

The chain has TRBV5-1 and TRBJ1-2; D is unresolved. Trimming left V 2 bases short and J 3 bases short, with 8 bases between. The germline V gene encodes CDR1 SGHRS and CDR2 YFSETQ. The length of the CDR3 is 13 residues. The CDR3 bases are TGCGCCAGCAGCTTTGACACGGACTATGGCTACACCTTC. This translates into CASSFDTDYGYTF.

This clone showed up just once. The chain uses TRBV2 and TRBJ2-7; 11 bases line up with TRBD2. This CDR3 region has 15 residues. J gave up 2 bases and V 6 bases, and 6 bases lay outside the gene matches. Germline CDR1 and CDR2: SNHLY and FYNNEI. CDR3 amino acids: CASSHGTSGTYEQYF. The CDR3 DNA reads TGTGCCAGCAGCCACGGGACTAGCGGAACCTACGAGCAGTACTTC.

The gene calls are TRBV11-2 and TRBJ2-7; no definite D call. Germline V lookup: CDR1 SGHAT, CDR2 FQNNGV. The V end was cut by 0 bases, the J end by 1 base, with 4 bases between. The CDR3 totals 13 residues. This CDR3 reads CASSLEWSYEQYF. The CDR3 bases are TGTGCCAGCAGCTTAGAGTGGTCCTACGAGCAGTACTTC.

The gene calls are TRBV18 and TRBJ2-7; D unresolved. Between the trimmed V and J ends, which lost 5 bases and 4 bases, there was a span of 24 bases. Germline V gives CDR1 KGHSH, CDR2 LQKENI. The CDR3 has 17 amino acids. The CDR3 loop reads CASSLSPSGSEMYEQYF. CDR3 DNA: TGTGCCAGCTCATTATCACCATCGGGTTCCGAAATGTACGAGCAGTACTTC.

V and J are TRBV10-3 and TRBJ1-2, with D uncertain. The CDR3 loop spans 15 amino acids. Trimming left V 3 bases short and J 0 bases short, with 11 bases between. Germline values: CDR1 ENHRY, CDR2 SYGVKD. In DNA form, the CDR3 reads TGTGCCATCAGTGATGGTAGACAAGCTAACTATGGCTACACCTTC. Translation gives CAISDGRQANYGYTF.

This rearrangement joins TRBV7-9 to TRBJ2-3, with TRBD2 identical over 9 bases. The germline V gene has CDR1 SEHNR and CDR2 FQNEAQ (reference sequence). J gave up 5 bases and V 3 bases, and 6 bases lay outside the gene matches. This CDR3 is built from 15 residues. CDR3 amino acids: CASSFRLAEGDTQYF. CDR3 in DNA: TGTGCCAGCAGCTTTAGACTAGCGGAGGGAGATACGCAGTATTTT.

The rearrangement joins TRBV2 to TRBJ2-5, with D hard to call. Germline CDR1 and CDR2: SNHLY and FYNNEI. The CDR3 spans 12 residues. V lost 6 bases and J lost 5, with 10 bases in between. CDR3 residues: CASRTEAETQYF. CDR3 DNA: TGTGCCAGCAGAACTGAGGCGGAGACCCAGTACTTC.

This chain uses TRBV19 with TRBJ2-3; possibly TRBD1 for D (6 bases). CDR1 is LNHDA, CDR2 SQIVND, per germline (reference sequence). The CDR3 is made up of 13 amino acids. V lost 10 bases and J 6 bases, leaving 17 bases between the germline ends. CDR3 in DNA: TGTGCCACCCAGACCGCCGACAGGGATACGCAGTATTTT. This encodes CATQTADRDTQYF. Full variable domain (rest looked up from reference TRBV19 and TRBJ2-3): DGGITQSPKYLFRKEGQNVTLSCEQNLNHDAMYWYRQDPGQGLRLIYYSQIVNDFQKGDIAEGYSVSREKKESFPLTVTSAQKNPTAFYLCATQTADRDTQYFGPGTRLTVL.

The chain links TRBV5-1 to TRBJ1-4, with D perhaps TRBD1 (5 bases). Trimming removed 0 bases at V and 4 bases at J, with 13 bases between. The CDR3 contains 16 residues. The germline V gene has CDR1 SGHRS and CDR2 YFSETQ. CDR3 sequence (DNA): TGCGCCAGCAGCTTGGGGGGCAGGAGTAATAATGAAAAACTGTTTTTT. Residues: CASSLGGRSNNEKLFF.

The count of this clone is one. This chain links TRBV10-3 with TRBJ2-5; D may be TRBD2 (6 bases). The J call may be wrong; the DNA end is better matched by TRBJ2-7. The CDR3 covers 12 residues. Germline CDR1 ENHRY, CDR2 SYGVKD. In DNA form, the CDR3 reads TGTGCCATCAGTCCGGGGGACTACGAGCAGTACTTC. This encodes CAISPGDYEQYF.

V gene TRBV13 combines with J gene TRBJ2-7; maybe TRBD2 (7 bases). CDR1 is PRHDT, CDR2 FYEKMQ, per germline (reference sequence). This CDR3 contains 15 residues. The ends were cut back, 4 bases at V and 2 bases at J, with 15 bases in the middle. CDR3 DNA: TGTGCCAGCAGCTCCCGCGGGGGCGCTACCTACGAGCAGTACTTC. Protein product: CASSSRGGATYEQYF.

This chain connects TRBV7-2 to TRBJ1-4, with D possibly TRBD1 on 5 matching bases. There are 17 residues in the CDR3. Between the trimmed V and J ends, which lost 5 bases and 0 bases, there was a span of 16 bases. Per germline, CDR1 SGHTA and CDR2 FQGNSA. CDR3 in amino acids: CASSPALSGATNEKLFF. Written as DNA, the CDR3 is TGTGCCAGCAGCCCCGCACTCTCGGGGGCAACTAATGAAAAACTGTTTTTT.

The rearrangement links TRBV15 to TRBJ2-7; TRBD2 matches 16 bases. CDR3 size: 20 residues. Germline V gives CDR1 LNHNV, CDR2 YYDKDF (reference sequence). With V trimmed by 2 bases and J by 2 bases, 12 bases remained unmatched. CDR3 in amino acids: CATSRNHGTSGRVLPYEQYF. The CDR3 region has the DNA TGTGCCACCAGCAGAAACCACGGGACTAGCGGGAGGGTCCTTCCCTACGAGCAGTACTTC.

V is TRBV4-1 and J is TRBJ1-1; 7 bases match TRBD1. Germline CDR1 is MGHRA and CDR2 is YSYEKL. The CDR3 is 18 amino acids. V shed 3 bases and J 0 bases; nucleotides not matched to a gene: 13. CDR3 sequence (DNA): TGCGCCAGCAGCCAGAGGGACAGCCGGTTTTCAATGAACACTGAAGCTTTCTTT. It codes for CASSQRDSRFSMNTEAFF.

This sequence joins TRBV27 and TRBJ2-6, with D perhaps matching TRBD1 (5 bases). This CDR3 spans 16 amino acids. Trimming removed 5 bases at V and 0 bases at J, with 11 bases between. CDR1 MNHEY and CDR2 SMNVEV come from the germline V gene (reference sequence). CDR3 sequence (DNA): TGTGCCAGCAGTCGCTCAGGGAACTCTGGGGCCAACGTCCTGACTTTC. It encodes CASSRSGNSGANVLTF.

The CDR3 loop reads CASRDSGRANTGELFF. CDR3 bases: TGTGCCAGCAGAGATAGCGGGAGGGCGAACACCGGGGAGCTGTTTTTT. The chain links TRBV27 to TRBJ2-2; 11 bases map to TRBD2. V lost 6 bases and J lost 0; bases outside the gene matches: 3. The germline CDR1 and CDR2 sequences are MNHEY and SMNVEV (reference sequence). This CDR3 has 16 residues.

Written as DNA, the CDR3 is TGTGCCAGTAGTCGTGGCAGGGGCTCCTACGAGCAGTACTTC. Amino acids: CASSRGRGSYEQYF. The chain recombines TRBV19 with TRBJ2-5; D is possibly TRBD1 (6 bases). The DNA matches TRBJ2-7 better at its end, which makes the J call doubtful. The CDR3 is made up of 14 amino acids. Germline CDR1 LNHDA, CDR2 SQIVND (reference sequence).

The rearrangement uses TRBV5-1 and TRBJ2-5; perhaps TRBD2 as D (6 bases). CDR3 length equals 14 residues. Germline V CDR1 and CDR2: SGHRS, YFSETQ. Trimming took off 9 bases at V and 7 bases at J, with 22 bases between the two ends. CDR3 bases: TGCGCCACCATGTCTGGAGGGGCTGAGGGGACCCAGTACTTC. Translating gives CATMSGGAEGTQYF.

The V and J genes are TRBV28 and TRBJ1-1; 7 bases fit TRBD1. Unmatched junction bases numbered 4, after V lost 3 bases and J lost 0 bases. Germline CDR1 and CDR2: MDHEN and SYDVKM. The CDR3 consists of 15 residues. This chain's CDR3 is CASSFGDRMNTEAFF. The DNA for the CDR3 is TGTGCCAGCAGTTTCGGGGACAGAATGAACACTGAAGCTTTCTTT.

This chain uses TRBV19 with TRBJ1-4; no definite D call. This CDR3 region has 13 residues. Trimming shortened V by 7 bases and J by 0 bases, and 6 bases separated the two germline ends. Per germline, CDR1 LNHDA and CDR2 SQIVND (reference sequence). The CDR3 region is CASTKATNEKLFF. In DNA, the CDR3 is TGTGCCAGTACCAAAGCAACTAATGAAAAACTGTTTTTT.

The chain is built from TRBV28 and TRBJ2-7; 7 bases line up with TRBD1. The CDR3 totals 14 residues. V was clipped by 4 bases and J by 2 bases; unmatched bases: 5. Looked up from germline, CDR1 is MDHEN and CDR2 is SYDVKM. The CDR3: CASSSRTGTYEQYF. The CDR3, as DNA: TGTGCCAGCAGTTCCAGGACAGGCACCTACGAGCAGTACTTC.

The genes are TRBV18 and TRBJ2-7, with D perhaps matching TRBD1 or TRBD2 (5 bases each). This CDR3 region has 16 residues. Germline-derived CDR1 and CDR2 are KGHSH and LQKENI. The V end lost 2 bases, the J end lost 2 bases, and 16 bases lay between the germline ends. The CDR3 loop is CASSPRGAGQAYEQYF. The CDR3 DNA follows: TGTGCCAGCTCACCAAGAGGGGCGGGCCAAGCCTACGAGCAGTACTTC. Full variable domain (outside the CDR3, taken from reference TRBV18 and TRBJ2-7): NAGVMQNPRHLVRRRGQEARLRCSPMKGHSHVYWYRQLPEEGLKFMVYLQKENIIDESGMPKERFSAEFPKEGPSILRIQQVVRGDSAAYFCASSPRGAGQAYEQYFGPGTRLTVT.

In nucleotides, the CDR3 is TGCGCCAGTCGAACTACAGGTTACGATGGCTACACCTTC. Its protein is CASRTTGYDGYTF. The V call is TRBV5-1, the J call TRBJ1-2; D might be TRBD1 (5 bases). CDR1 is SGHRS, CDR2 YFSETQ, per germline. Trimming removed 8 bases from V and 6 bases from J, with 17 bases in between. The CDR3 length is 13 residues. Full variable domain (rest looked up from reference TRBV5-1 and TRBJ1-2): KAGVTQTPRYLIKTRGQQVTLSCSPISGHRSVSWYQQTPGQGLQFLFEYFSETQRNKGNFPGRFSGRQFSNSRSEMNVSTLELGDSALYLCASRTTGYDGYTFGSGTRLTVV.

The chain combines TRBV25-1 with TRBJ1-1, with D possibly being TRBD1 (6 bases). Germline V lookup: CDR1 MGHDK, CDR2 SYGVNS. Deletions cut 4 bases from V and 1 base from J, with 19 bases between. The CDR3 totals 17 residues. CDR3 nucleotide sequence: TGTGCCAGCAGTGGGCGGGACATAAAATTCGGGAACACTGAAGCTTTCTTT. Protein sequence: CASSGRDIKFGNTEAFF.

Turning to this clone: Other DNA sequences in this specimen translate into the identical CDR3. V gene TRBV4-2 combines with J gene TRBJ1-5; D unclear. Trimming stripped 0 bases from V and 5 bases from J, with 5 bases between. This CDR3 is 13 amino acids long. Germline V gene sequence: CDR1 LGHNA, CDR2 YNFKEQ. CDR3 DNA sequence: TGTGCCAGCAGCCAAGACCCAGATCAGCCCCAGCATTTT. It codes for CASSQDPDQPQHF.

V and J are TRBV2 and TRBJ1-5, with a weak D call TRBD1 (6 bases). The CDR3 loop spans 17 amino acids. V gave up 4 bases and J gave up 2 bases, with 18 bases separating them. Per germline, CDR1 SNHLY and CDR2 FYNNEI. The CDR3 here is CASSGRQGMKGNQPQHF. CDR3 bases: TGTGCCAGCAGTGGTCGGCAGGGGATGAAGGGCAATCAGCCCCAGCATTTT.

The CDR3 sequence is CASSPRQGFPLNTEAFF. The CDR3 DNA reads as TGTGCCAGTAGTCCACGACAGGGGTTCCCCTTGAACACTGAAGCTTTCTTT. V and J are TRBV19 and TRBJ1-1; 8 nucleotides line up with TRBD1. Germline V gene data show CDR1 as LNHDA and CDR2 as SQIVND (reference sequence). After removal of 5 bases from V and 0 bases from J, the junction contained 11 bases not matched to a gene. The CDR3 runs to 17 residues.

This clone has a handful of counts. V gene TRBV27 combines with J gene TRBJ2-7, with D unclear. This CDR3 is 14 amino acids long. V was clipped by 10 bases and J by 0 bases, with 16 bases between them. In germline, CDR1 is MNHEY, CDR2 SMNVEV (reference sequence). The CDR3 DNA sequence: TGTGCCACCCAAGGCAGGTTTAGCTCCTACGAGCAGTACTTC. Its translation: CATQGRFSSYEQYF.